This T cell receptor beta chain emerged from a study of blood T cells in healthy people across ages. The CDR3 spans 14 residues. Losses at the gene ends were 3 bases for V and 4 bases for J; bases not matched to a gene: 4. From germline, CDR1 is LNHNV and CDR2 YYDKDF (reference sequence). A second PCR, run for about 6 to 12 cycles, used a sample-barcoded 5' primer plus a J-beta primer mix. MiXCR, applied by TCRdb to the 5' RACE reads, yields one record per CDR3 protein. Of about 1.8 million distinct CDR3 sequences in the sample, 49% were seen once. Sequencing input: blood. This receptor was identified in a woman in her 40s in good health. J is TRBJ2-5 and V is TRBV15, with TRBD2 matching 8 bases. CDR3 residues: CATSRRGAGETQYF. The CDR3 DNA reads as TGTGCCACCAGCAGGCGGGGGGCAGGAGAGACCCAGTACTTC.